This T cell receptor beta chain was documented in a study of human T cells and chemical hapten exposure. Study conclusions and caveats: Versus controls, significantly more large CDR3 similarity clusters arose from expanded TCRs.

Original analysis: The median was approximately 89,000 TCRs per sample, ranging roughly 23,224 to 750,000. TCRdb ran MiXCR on the RACE reads and lists one entry per CDR3 protein. V and J calls and clone size were set by TCRdb, not the authors. The sample lists more than 75,000 distinct CDR3 sequences, approximately 9.9% occurring once. Time point here: pre-sensitization, week 0. As for treatment: therapeutic diphenylcyclopropenone sensitization with weekly scalp DPC. RNA extraction used unfractionated whole blood as the source of total RNA. As concerns this clonotype: Its target is unknown.

The sample in question was whole blood, obtained in connection with sensitization to the hapten diphenylcyclopropenone (DPC). The source is a woman aged 40 to 50 with alopecia areata. Some clones in this sample may be carry-over from other donors' samples.

CDR3 residues: CSAFSSGANVLTF. The CDR3 DNA reads as TGCAGCGCGTTCAGCTCTGGGGCCAACGTCCTGACTTTC. V gene TRBV29-1 combines with J gene TRBJ2-6; no firm D call. Deletions cut 7 bases from V and 0 bases from J, with 7 bases between. This CDR3 region has 13 residues. Germline lookup yields CDR1 SQVTM and CDR2 ANQGSEA.